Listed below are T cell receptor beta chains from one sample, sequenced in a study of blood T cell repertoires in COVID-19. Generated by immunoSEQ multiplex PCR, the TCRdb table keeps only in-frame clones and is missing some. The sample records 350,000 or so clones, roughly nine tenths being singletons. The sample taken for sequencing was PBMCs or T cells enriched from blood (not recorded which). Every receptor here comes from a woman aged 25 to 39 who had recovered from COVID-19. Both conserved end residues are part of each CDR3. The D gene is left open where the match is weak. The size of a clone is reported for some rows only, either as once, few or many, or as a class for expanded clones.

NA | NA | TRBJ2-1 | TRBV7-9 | TGTGCCAGCAGTCCATTGGAGCCTCGTGAGCAGTTCTTC | CASSPLEPREQFF
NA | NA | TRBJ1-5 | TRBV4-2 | TGTGCCAGCAGCCAAAATGTGGGACGGGAGAATCAGCCCCAGCATTTT | CASSQNVGRENQPQHF
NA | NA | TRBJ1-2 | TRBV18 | TGTGCCAGCTCACCAGCCTCCGGGGGGATAAACTATGGCTACACCTTC | CASSPASGGINYGYTF
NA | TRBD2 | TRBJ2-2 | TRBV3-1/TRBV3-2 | TGTGCCAGCAGCCCGGGACTAGCGGGAACCGGGGAGCTGTTTTTT | CASSPGLAGTGELFF
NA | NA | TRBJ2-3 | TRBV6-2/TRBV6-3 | TGTGCCAGCAGTTACTCGAGCGGTAGCACAGATACGCAGTATTTT | CASSYSSGSTDTQYF
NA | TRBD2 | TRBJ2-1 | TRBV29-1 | TGCAGCGTGGCAAGGGGGACTAGCGGGAGTTGGGCCTACAATGAGCAGTTCTTC | CSVARGTSGSWAYNEQFF
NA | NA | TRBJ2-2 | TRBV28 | TGTGCCAGCAGCCCCCCTCTTACCGGGGAGCTGTTTTTT | CASSPPLTGELFF
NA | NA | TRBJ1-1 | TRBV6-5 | TGTGCCAGCAGCCCGGTCACTGAAGCTTTCTTT | CASSPVTEAFF
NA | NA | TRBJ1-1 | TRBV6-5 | TGTGCCAGCAGTTACTCGAGCTTTGGGGGCGCTGAAGCTTTCTTT | CASSYSSFGGAEAFF
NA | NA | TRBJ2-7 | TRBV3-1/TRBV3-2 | TGTGCCAGCAGCCAAGCGCTAGCCGACTCCTACGAGCAGTACTTC | CASSQALADSYEQYF
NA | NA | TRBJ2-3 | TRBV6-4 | TGTGCCAGCCGAGCCCCGACAGGCGAGTCCACAGATACGCAGTATTTT | CASRAPTGESTDTQYF
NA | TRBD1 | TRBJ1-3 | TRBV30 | TGTGCCTGCTCCGGGACAGCCAAAAGTGGAAACACCATATATTTT | CACSGTAKSGNTIYF
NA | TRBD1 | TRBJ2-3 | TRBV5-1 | TGCGCCAGCAGCTGGACAGGGGCGGCAGATACGCAGTATTTT | CASSWTGAADTQYF
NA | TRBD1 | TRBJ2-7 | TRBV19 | TGTGCCACCCGGGACAGTCCCTACGAGCAGTACTTC | CATRDSPYEQYF
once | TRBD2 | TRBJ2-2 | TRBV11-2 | TGTGCCAGCAGGAGCCTAGCGGGGGGGGCCGGGGAGCTGTTTTTT | CASRSLAGGAGELFF
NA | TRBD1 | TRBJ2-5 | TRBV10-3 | TGTGCCATCAGAGAGGACAGGGGTGGCGGAGAGACCCAGTACTTC | CAIREDRGGGETQYF
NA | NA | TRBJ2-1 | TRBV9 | TGTGCCAGCAGCGACTCTTCGGGGAACTTCAATGAGCAGTTCTTC | CASSDSSGNFNEQFF
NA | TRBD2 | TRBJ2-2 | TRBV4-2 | TGTGCCAGCAGCCAGGATGGGATCATAGCGGGGGTCCACACCGGGGAGCTGTTTTTT | CASSQDGIIAGVHTGELFF
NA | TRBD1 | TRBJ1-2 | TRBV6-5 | TGTGCCAGCAGTTACCTTGACAGGGCCTTTAACTATGGCTACACCTTC | CASSYLDRAFNYGYTF
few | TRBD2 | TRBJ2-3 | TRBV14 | TGTGCCAGCAGCCGGAGTCCTTGGGGGGGTTACACAGATACGCAGTATTTT | CASSRSPWGGYTDTQYF
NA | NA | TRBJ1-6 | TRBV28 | TGTGCCAGCAGTTTAGGCCGTCGTGATTCACCCCTCCACTTT | CASSLGRRDSPLHF
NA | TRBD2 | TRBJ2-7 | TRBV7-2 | TGTGCCAGTGCCGGGACTAGCGGAATCTCCTACGAGCAGTACTTC | CASAGTSGISYEQYF
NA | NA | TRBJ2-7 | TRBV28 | TGTGCCAGCAGTTTAGAAAGGGGGTCTGAGCAGTACTTC | CASSLERGSEQYF
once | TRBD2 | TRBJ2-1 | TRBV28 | TGTGCCAGCAGTTTTAGCGGGAGGGCTGAGTTCTTC | CASSFSGRAEFF
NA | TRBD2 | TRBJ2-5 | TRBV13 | TGTGCCAGCAGAGGGGGTGCGGGAGGGCCACAAGAGACCCAGTACTTC | CASRGGAGGPQETQYF
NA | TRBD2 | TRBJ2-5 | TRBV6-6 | TGTGCCAGCAGGGGACTAGCGGGGGGCTCAGAGACCCAGTACTTC | CASRGLAGGSETQYF
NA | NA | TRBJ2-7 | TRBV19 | TGTGCCAGTAGTATCGCGGGCGACGGATTCTACGAGCAGTACTTC | CASSIAGDGFYEQYF
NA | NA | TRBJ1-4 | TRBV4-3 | TGCGCCAGCAGCCAAGATGGGGGCTCTAGAGCCTTTGGAGAAAAACTGTTTTTT | CASSQDGGSRAFGEKLFF
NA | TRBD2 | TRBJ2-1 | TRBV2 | TGTGCCAGCAGTGCAAGGAGGCGGGAGCTGAATGAGCAGTTCTTC | CASSARRRELNEQFF
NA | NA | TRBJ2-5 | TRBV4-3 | TGCGCCAGCAGCCAAGTTCTCGGCGGCGGGTCAGGGGCCGGTGAGACCCAGTACTTC | CASSQVLGGGSGAGETQYF
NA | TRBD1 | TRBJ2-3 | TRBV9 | TGTGCCAGCAGCTTTGGACAGGGGGTAGCGGATACGCAGTATTTT | CASSFGQGVADTQYF
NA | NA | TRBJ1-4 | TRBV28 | TGTGCCAGCAGAACTGGACAGACGACAACTAATGAAAAACTGTTTTTT | CASRTGQTTTNEKLFF
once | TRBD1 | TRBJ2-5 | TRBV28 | TGTGCCAGCAGCCCTGGGGACAGGCGGCAAGAGACCCAGTACTTC | CASSPGDRRQETQYF
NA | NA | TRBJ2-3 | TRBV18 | TGTGCCAGCTCACCCCGGGGTACTAGCACAGATACGCAGTATTTT | CASSPRGTSTDTQYF
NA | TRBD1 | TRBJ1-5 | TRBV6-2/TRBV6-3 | TGTGCCAGCAGCCTGGACAGGGCAGGCGATCAGCCCCAGCATTTT | CASSLDRAGDQPQHF
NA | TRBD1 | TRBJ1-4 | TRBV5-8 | TGTGCCAGCAGGGACGGACCGCAGGGGGATAATGAAAAACTGTTTTTT | CASRDGPQGDNEKLFF